The sequence of this T cell receptor (beta chain) was determined in a study of early T cells in non-severe SARS-CoV-2 infection. V dropped 4 bases and J dropped 7 bases, with 8 bases sitting between them. The CDR3 spans 13 residues. Germline V gene lookup returns CDR1 SEHNR and CDR2 FQNEAQ (reference sequence). From the 5' RACE reads, TCRdb called clonotypes with MiXCR, one entry per CDR3 protein. This table holds roughly 99,000 distinct CDR3 sequences, more than 10% found once. The TCR was taken from an adult who was a healthcare worker with PCR-confirmed SARS-CoV-2 infection or an uninfected control (not recorded which). This rearrangement joins TRBV7-9 to TRBJ1-6; no definite D call. The sample in question was whole blood, obtained at baseline. CDR3 in DNA: TGTGCCAGCAGCTCGGGGAACAATTCACCCCTCCACTTT. Its translation: CASSSGNNSPLHF. Filled out from reference TRBV7-9 and TRBJ1-6, the complete variable domain reads DTGVSQNPRHKITKRGQNVTFRCDPISEHNRLYWYRQTLGQGPEFLTYFQNEAQLEKSRLLSDRFSAERPKGSFSTLEIQRTEQGDSAMYLCASSSGNNSPLHFGNGTRLTVT.